This T cell receptor beta chain was sequenced for a study of vaccination and CD4 T cells after COVID-19 (dated 2022 in TCRdb). Broadly, across the study: Every convalescent patient had a positive nasal swab PCR test for SARS-CoV-2, with mild disease in nine or ten patients and severe disease in one. Six males and four females were included in the convalescent cohort, with two Hispanic individuals, seven Caucasians, two Asians and one multiracial person represented. Each participant got two doses of either the Pfizer-BioNTech BNT162b2 vaccine (n=8) or the Moderna mRNA-1273 vaccine (n=2). Post-COVID blood samples from convalescent patients were collected a median of around 100 days after diagnosis, with a range of about 35 to 180 days. Post-vaccine blood samples were taken a median of around 68 days after the second vaccine dose, with a range of about 14 to 241 days. Overlapping spike peptide pools from SARS-CoV-2 and from the common cold coronaviruses HCoV-NL63, HCoV-OC43 and HCoV-229E were used as culture stimuli. As controls, cultures received a CEFX viral epitope pool (the positive control), an HIV-1 Nef peptide pool (the negative control), or no peptide at all. The spike-specific CD4+ TCR repertoire was compared before and after mRNA vaccination in about nine COVID-19 convalescent patients and a handful of infection-naive healthy vaccine recipients. The paper's findings and limits, for the study overall: The study included relatively few convalescent patients and did not analyze early timepoints after natural infection. Of the vaccine-specific clones in convalescent patients, 304 of 307, or nearly all, reacted only to SARS-CoV-2 spike and did not cross-react with common cold coronaviruses. In convalescent patients, a median roughly 85% of post-vaccine SARS-CoV-2-reactive clones were detected only after vaccination, suggesting vaccine-specific priming. The median count of SARS-CoV-2-reactive clonotypes went up from approximately 22 after infection to some 38 after vaccination, although the change was not significant.

This clonotype was observed a handful of times. Which antigen it targets is not known. No base qualities exist here, and no much larger clone lies one base off it. What the treatment or condition label conveys for this sample: approximately 11-day PBMC culture with coronavirus spike peptide pools or control peptides (ViraFEST assay). The study used the ViraFEST assay, which expanded antigen-specific T cells with peptide pools and then identified expanded clonotypes by TCR sequencing. The convalescent patients' positive SARS-CoV-2 PCR tests fell between March and December 2020, which was before the Alpha, Beta and Delta variants emerged in the United States. Each well held two million PBMCs cultured with roughly 10 ug/ml peptide pools in IMDM containing approximately 4.8% human AB serum and roughly 10 IU/ml IL-2. Half of the culture medium was replaced with fresh IL-2-containing medium on days 3 and 7. After 9 to 10 days of culture, CD4+ T cells were isolated by negative selection using the EasySep CD4+ T cell isolation kit. Ficoll-Paque Plus gradient centrifugation was used to isolate PBMCs from whole blood, and the isolated PBMCs were then either used fresh or cryopreserved at -140C. Triplicate wells were generally used for each culture condition.

Receptor amplification or capture employed PCR. TCR sequencing of DNA from cultured CD4+ T cells used the Oncomine TCR Beta short-read assay at the Johns Hopkins FTIC core. The QIAamp micro DNA kit was used to extract genomic DNA from the cultured CD4+ T cells. Oncomine TCR Beta libraries made from cultured CD4+ T cells were pooled using unique dual indexes and sequenced on an Illumina iSeq 100. As for how the authors treated the data: Non-productive sequences were removed, and CDR3s that did not start with C, did not end with F or W, or were shorter than 7 amino acids were discarded. Antigen-specific clonotypes were identified using the MANAFEST web application through comparison of peptide-stimulated wells with reference and other culture wells. An FDR below 0.05, an odds ratio above 5, and a productive frequency above 0.1% in at least two of three replicate wells were required for clones to be considered positive. Cross-reactive clonotypes were defined as significantly expanded in both SARS-CoV-2 spike wells and at least one common cold coronavirus spike condition. Levenshtein distances (stringdist) and unrooted phylogenetic trees (ape) in R version 3.6.1 were used to assess CDR3 homology. TCRdb passed the public sequencing reads through fastp at Q25 and MiXCR, retaining productive beta sequences. Each CDR3 protein gets just one entry, which takes the most common genes and DNA from the rows behind it. The V and J calls here are based on TCRdb, not the publication. A total of about 19,000 distinct CDR3 sequences appear in this sample, more than 20% of them only once. Of the sample, roughly 8% falls within the top ten clones.

From the germline V gene, CDR1 is MNHNS and CDR2 is SASEGT. Trimming takes 6 bases off V and 5 bases off J; junction bases not matched to a gene: 5. Including cysteine and phenylalanine, the CDR3 has 14 amino acids. The DNA shown is the 42-base CDR3, in frame from base 1. Sequenced input: cultured CD4+ T cells from blood. The V and J genes are TRBV6-1 and TRBJ2-2, with 8 bases in between that match TRBD1. The sequence derives from a human donor with COVID-19. The sequence in DNA is TGTGCCAGCAGACTAGACAGGGGTACCGGGGAGCTGTTTTTT. The resulting protein is CASRLDRGTGELFF.